This entry concerns a single T cell receptor (beta chain). Its specificity is unknown. This sample is drawn from a study of shared clonotypes between healthy human individuals. Naive CD8 cells comprised CD45RO-negative, CCR7-positively selected cells, excluding terminally differentiated effector memory CD45RA+ cells. General study results and limits: Naive CD4 clonotype sharing across a handful of donors was 4.5% to 6%. Investigators collected only blood, and repertoires in tissues likely differ.

Trimming removed 4 bases from V and 2 bases from J, with 12 bases in between. The CDR3 length is 14 residues. Germline-derived CDR1 and CDR2 are MGHRA and YSYEKL. Method: immunoSEQ multiplex PCR; TCRdb's copy keeps in-frame clones and lacks some. The repertoire holds about 550,000 clones, roughly 95% seen once, with approximately 0.1% in the top ten. This chain connects TRBV4-1 to TRBJ2-7, with D maybe TRBD2 (6 bases). This TCR was recovered from a woman aged 25 to 39 in good health. The specimen was naive CD8+ T cells sorted from blood. This CDR3 reads CASSPLEGPYEQYF. The CDR3 DNA follows: TGCGCCAGCAGCCCCTTGGAGGGACCCTACGAGCAGTACTTC.